Listed here are 21 T cell receptor beta chains from one sample, sequenced in a study of blood T cell repertoires in COVID-19. The assay was immunoSEQ multiplex PCR, and TCRdb's table has in-frame clones only and misses some. The table has fewer than 600,000 clones, roughly 87% seen once; the top ten hold around 0.92%. Sequencing was carried out using peripheral blood. These receptor sequences come from a man younger than 30 with COVID-19, enrolled during active disease.

This chain links TRBV5-1 with TRBJ1-5; maybe TRBD1 (6 bases). Trimming cost V 6 bases and J 6 bases, with 7 bases left between them. Germline V gene data show CDR1 as SGHRS and CDR2 as YFSETQ. CDR3 length: 11 amino acids. In DNA, the CDR3 is TGCGCCAGCATGGGGGCTCAGCCCCAGCATTTT. This sequence encodes CASMGAQPQHF.

V is TRBV5-4 and J is TRBJ2-3; 9 positions agree with TRBD2. This CDR3 has 15 amino acids. Unmatched junction bases numbered 6, after V lost 1 base and J lost 6 bases. Germline CDR1 SGHNT, CDR2 YYREEE (reference sequence). The CDR3, as DNA: TGTGCCAGCAGCTTGCGGCGGGGGGGCCGGGATACGCAGTATTTT. Translating gives CASSLRRGGRDTQYF.

The V gene is TRBV19, the J gene TRBJ1-4, with D unclear. Germline CDR1 LNHDA, CDR2 SQIVND (reference sequence). The CDR3 runs 13 residues. Between the trimmed V and J ends, which lost 5 bases and 7 bases, there was a span of 11 bases. The CDR3 reads CASSPFVSEKLFF. CDR3 DNA: TGTGCCAGTAGTCCCTTCGTGAGTGAAAAACTGTTTTTT. Supplemented by reference TRBV19 and TRBJ1-4, the full variable domain reads DGGITQSPKYLFRKEGQNVTLSCEQNLNHDAMYWYRQDPGQGLRLIYYSQIVNDFQKGDIAEGYSVSREKKESFPLTVTSAQKNPTAFYLCASSPFVSEKLFFGSGTQLSVL.

The chain combines TRBV4-1 with TRBJ2-7, with 9 bases that match TRBD2. This CDR3 region has 18 residues. V gave up 3 bases and J gave up 6 bases; unmatched junction bases: 18. The germline CDR1 and CDR2 sequences are MGHRA and YSYEKL. As DNA, the CDR3 is TGCGCCAGCAGCCAGGCCCCTAGCGGGACGTCCACGGTAACCGAGCAGTACTTC. It yields the protein CASSQAPSGTSTVTEQYF.

This rearrangement joins TRBV5-1 to TRBJ2-7, with TRBD2 identical over 10 bases. This CDR3 has 13 amino acids. From germline, CDR1 is SGHRS and CDR2 YFSETQ. Trimming at V came to 5 bases and at J to 5 bases, leaving 4 bases not matched to a gene. CDR3: CASSEGTSDEQYF. CDR3 in DNA: TGCGCCAGCAGTGAGGGGACTAGCGACGAGCAGTACTTC.

This chain links TRBV6-1 with TRBJ2-1, with D possibly being TRBD2 (5 bases). The CDR3 spans 13 residues. Germline V lookup: CDR1 MNHNS, CDR2 SASEGT. Between the trimmed V and J ends, which lost 1 base and 10 bases, there was a span of 11 bases. As DNA, the CDR3 is TGTGCCAGCAGTGAAGGGAAATCGGGAGAGCAGTTCTTC. Translating gives CASSEGKSGEQFF.

The rearrangement joins TRBV5-6 to TRBJ1-6; weak D call: TRBD1 (5 bases). V shed 4 bases and J shed 7 bases, with 9 bases lying between them. The germline V gene encodes CDR1 SGHDT and CDR2 YYEEEE. The CDR3 is 13 residues long. DNA for the CDR3: TGTGCCAGCAGCAAAAGGACAAATTCACCCCTCCACTTT. It codes for CASSKRTNSPLHF.

The CDR3 DNA follows: TGCAGCGTAGGTACAGGGGGCTTAGGTCAGCCCCAGCATTTT. This sequence encodes CSVGTGGLGQPQHF. The chain recombines TRBV29-1 with TRBJ1-5; TRBD1 matches 9 bases. The CDR3 length is 14 residues. Losses at the gene ends were 6 bases for V and 6 bases for J; bases not matched to a gene: 9. CDR1 is SQVTM and CDR2 is ANQGSEA in the germline V gene.

The chain joins TRBV5-1 to TRBJ2-5; D is undetermined. CDR1 and CDR2 (germline): SGHRS, YFSETQ. This CDR3 is built from 15 residues. The germline V and J ends were trimmed by 0 bases and 2 bases, with 11 bases remaining between them. CDR3 region: CASSLVSRNQETQYF. The CDR3 DNA is TGCGCCAGCAGCTTGGTTTCCAGAAATCAAGAGACCCAGTACTTC.

This chain connects TRBV2 to TRBJ2-5, with TRBD2 matching over 13 bases. V shed 6 bases and J 5 bases; nucleotides not matched to a gene: 6. The CDR3 contains 15 residues. Looked up from germline, CDR1 is SNHLY and CDR2 is FYNNEI. CDR3 residues: CASRPGTSGVETQYF. The CDR3, as DNA: TGTGCCAGCAGACCCGGGACTAGCGGGGTTGAGACCCAGTACTTC.

The V call is TRBV5-1, the J call TRBJ1-2, with a weak D call TRBD1 (5 bases). Trimming took off 0 bases at V and 4 bases at J, with 22 bases between the two ends. Germline CDR1 SGHRS, CDR2 YFSETQ. The CDR3 totals 18 residues. This CDR3 reads CASSLVDYGGGSGYGYTF. DNA of the CDR3: TGCGCCAGCAGCTTGGTGGACTACGGCGGGGGGTCGGGCTATGGCTACACCTTC. Based on the CDR3 plus reference TRBV5-1 and TRBJ1-2, the full variable domain is KAGVTQTPRYLIKTRGQQVTLSCSPISGHRSVSWYQQTPGQGLQFLFEYFSETQRNKGNFPGRFSGRQFSNSRSEMNVSTLELGDSALYLCASSLVDYGGGSGYGYTFGSGTRLTVV.

This clone was counted between two and nine times. CDR3 bases: TGTGCCAGCAGTGAATCATTTTTTTCCGGGGAGCTGTTTTTT. This encodes CASSESFFSGELFF. The gene calls are TRBV25-1 and TRBJ2-2; D is unclear. V was trimmed by 1 base and J by 6 bases, leaving 9 bases between them. This CDR3 has 14 residues. Germline V gives CDR1 MGHDK, CDR2 SYGVNS.

The V call is TRBV11-3, the J call TRBJ1-3; D may be TRBD1 (6 bases). This CDR3 has 14 residues. V lost 4 bases to trimming and J lost 4 bases, with 11 bases between them. In germline, CDR1 is SGHNT, CDR2 YENEEA. In DNA form, the CDR3 reads TGTGCCAGCAGCTACCAGGGGAACGGAAACACCATATATTTT. Translating it yields CASSYQGNGNTIYF. The variable domain in full, completed from reference TRBV11-3 and TRBJ1-3, reads EAGVVQSPRYKIIEKKQPVAFWCNPISGHNTLYWYLQNLGQGPELLIRYENEEAVDDSQLPKDRFSAERLKGVDSTLKIQPAELGDSAVYLCASSYQGNGNTIYFGEGSWLTVV.

This clone was recorded once. The V call is TRBV29-1, the J call TRBJ2-1, with TRBD2 matching 15 bases. In germline, CDR1 is SQVTM, CDR2 ANQGSEA. Trimming at V came to 3 bases and at J to 7 bases, leaving 10 bases not matched to a gene. The CDR3 extends over 17 amino acids. The CDR3 DNA follows: TGCAGCGTTGATCGAGGACTAGCGGGGGGGTACCCTAATGAGCAGTTCTTC. Translating it yields CSVDRGLAGGYPNEQFF.

The genes are TRBV7-3 and TRBJ2-7, with D possibly TRBD2 on 5 matching bases. The V gene lost 2 bases and the J gene lost 3 bases, with 14 bases spanning the gap. The CDR3 consists of 15 residues. Looked up from germline, CDR1 is SGHTA and CDR2 is FQGTGA. Written as DNA, the CDR3 is TGTGCCAGCAGCTTATCTCCGGGGTCCAACTACGAGCAGTACTTC. The encoded protein is CASSLSPGSNYEQYF.

This chain connects TRBV11-3 to TRBJ2-7; tentatively, D is TRBD2 (5 bases). The germline CDR1 and CDR2 sequences are SGHNT and YENEEA. Trimming shortened V by 5 bases and J by 3 bases, and 14 bases separated the two germline ends. The CDR3 spans 14 residues. CDR3 nucleotide sequence: TGTGCCAGCAGCAGCGGCGGCGGGTACTACGAGCAGTACTTC. It specifies CASSSGGGYYEQYF. Full variable domain (outside the CDR3, taken from reference TRBV11-3 and TRBJ2-7): EAGVVQSPRYKIIEKKQPVAFWCNPISGHNTLYWYLQNLGQGPELLIRYENEEAVDDSQLPKDRFSAERLKGVDSTLKIQPAELGDSAVYLCASSSGGGYYEQYFGPGTRLTVT.

V gene TRBV5-1 combines with J gene TRBJ1-3; D uncertain. The CDR3 extends over 15 amino acids. V shed 5 bases and J shed 0 bases, with 12 bases lying between them. Germline CDR1 SGHRS, CDR2 YFSETQ. CDR3 region: CASSLDSGSGNTIYF. The CDR3, as DNA: TGCGCCAGCAGTCTGGATTCAGGCTCTGGAAACACCATATATTTT.

V gene TRBV7-8 combines with J gene TRBJ1-2, with a tentative D call TRBD1 (6 bases). V lost 7 bases, J lost 6 bases, and 24 bases lay in between. Germline CDR1 reads SGHVS; CDR2 reads FQNEAQ. The CDR3 totals 16 residues. The CDR3 coding sequence is TGTGCCAGCATCCCAGGGGTTCCGGGACACAACCATGGCTACACCTTC. Its protein product is CASIPGVPGHNHGYTF.

The chain couples TRBV13 to TRBJ1-2; D ambiguous. Looked up from germline, CDR1 is PRHDT and CDR2 is FYEKMQ (reference sequence). V shed 0 bases and J shed 4 bases, with 9 bases lying between them. CDR3 length: 14 amino acids. The CDR3 bases are TGTGCCAGCAGCTTAGGTGAAGCCTTCTATGGCTACACCTTC. This encodes CASSLGEAFYGYTF.

The V and J genes are TRBV7-2 and TRBJ1-6; D is possibly TRBD1 (5 bases). CDR1 is SGHTA and CDR2 is FQGNSA in the germline V gene. The CDR3 runs to 14 residues. Trimming cost V 5 bases and J 7 bases, with 12 bases left between them. The CDR3 region has the DNA TGTGCCAGCAGCGCGGGACGGGGAAATTCACCCCTCCACTTT. It is translated as CASSAGRGNSPLHF.

The chain is built from TRBV10-2 and TRBJ2-5, with 9 bases aligning to TRBD2. CDR1 WSHSY and CDR2 SAAADI come from the germline V gene. This CDR3 region has 16 residues. After removal of 4 bases from V and 5 bases from J, the junction contained 11 bases not matched to a gene. CDR3: CASSAMRGGGTETQYF. CDR3 DNA: TGCGCCAGCAGTGCGATGCGGGGGGGCGGGACGGAGACCCAGTACTTC.